This T cell receptor beta chain is from a study of control samples from healthy donors and cancer patients. The assay was immunoSEQ multiplex PCR, and TCRdb's table has in-frame clones only and misses some. Altogether over 100,000 clones are present, 90% being singletons, with the ten largest covering 3.5% to 4.5%. The receptor comes from a human donor in good health. The donor label of this sample is uncertain. Sequenced sample: blood.

The CDR3 loop reads CASREGTGGNTEAFF. Written as DNA, the CDR3 is TGTGCCAGCAGGGAGGGGACAGGGGGGAACACTGAAGCTTTCTTT. The rearrangement uses TRBV2 and TRBJ1-1, with 11 bases matching TRBD1. This CDR3 is 15 amino acids long. V shed 6 bases, J shed 1 base, and the junction held 4 bases outside the gene matches. Germline CDR1 is SNHLY and CDR2 is FYNNEI.